The T cell receptor (beta chain) described here comes from a study of OX40 agonist ivuxolimab in advanced cancers. In terms of the full investigation: Ivuxolimab was a fully human IgG2 agonistic monoclonal antibody targeting the costimulatory receptor OX40 (CD134). Intravenous ivuxolimab was administered to patients every 2 weeks at six dose levels: 0.01, 0.1, 0.3, 1.5, 3 and 10 mg/kg. Among the 50 to 55 dose-escalation patients, around 20 had hepatocellular carcinoma, roughly 15 melanoma, 9 renal cell carcinoma and 9 head and neck cancer. The dose-escalation cohort was about 83% male with a mean age of 60 years, ranging from roughly 20 to 80. Patients were allowed to have had prior anti-PD-1, anti-PD-L1 or anti-CTLA-4 therapy, and approximately 40% of the dose-escalation patients had been treated with checkpoint inhibitors. Partial responses occurred in three dose-escalation patients: two with cutaneous melanoma and one with hepatocellular carcinoma. Peripheral TCRbeta sequencing aimed to test whether ivuxolimab altered TCR sequence diversity and caused clonal T-cell expansion. The monotherapy dose-escalation portion (N of about 52 patients) of the phase I ivuxolimab trial is reported in the paper.

With respect to this clone: This clone's antigen is unknown. Base qualities were left out, and no much larger clone turns up one base away.

For sequencing of the TCRbeta CDR3 region, genomic DNA was extracted from the sorted cells. TCRbeta CDR3 regions were sequenced using the immunoSEQ Assay. Entries here come from immuneACCESS through TCRdb and include only in-frame sequences with V and J called. Some clones fail to appear in such tables; in the studies checked, an unresolved V gene covers under half of the shortfall, and the cause of the remainder is unknown. Present in this sample are about 58,000 clones, around 84% of which were seen just once. Together, the top ten hold around 0.99% of the sample. Broader findings and caveats from the paper: Low levels of normalized T-cell clonal expansion were also seen in some nonresponding patients. At doses from 0.1 to 3.0 mg/kg, clonal expansion was seen in both CD4+ and CD8+ blood T cells between baseline and week 6. In the 0.1-3.0 mg/kg groups, partial responders were among the patients with the lowest normalized peripheral clonal expansion, particularly in CD8+ T cells. The antigen specificity of the clonally expanded peripheral T cells was not determined. On average, CD8+ T cells showed more expanded clones than CD4+ T cells after ivuxolimab.

Patients with autoimmune disease history or receiving systemic immunosuppression were excluded from the trial. Peripheral blood for TCR sequencing was drawn from every dose cohort at baseline, at cycle 4 day 1 and at cycle 7 day 1. Samples were obtained from an open-label, multicenter, first-in-human phase I dose-escalation trial of ivuxolimab. The trial enrolled adults with locally advanced or metastatic head and neck squamous cell, hepatocellular, melanoma or renal cell carcinoma. Before TCR sequencing, CD4+ T cells and CD8+ T cells from peripheral blood were sorted into separate populations. CDR1 MGHRA and CDR2 YSYEKL were looked up in the germline V gene. The CDR3 sequence holds 17 residues, the cysteine and phenylalanine included. Of the read, only the CDR3 DNA is kept; its 51 bases are in frame from base 1. Trimming accounts for 4 bases at V and 4 bases at J, while the number of junction bases matched to no gene is 10.

The TCR was taken from an adult with an advanced solid tumor such as melanoma, head and neck, liver or kidney cancer. Sequenced here: CD4+ or CD8+ T cells sorted from blood, sampled in a trial of the OX40 agonist ivuxolimab. In this chain, TRBV4-1 is recombined with TRBJ2-3; TRBD2 agrees with 11 junctional bases. The nucleotide sequence reads TGCGCCAGCAGCCCGTACGGTAGCGGGGGGGCCCCAGATACGCAGTATTTT. This yields the protein CASSPYGSGGAPDTQYF.